The 19 T cell receptor beta chains listed next were all sequenced from one sample in a study of T-cell memory formation after mild COVID-19. TCRdb analysed the 5' RACE reads with MiXCR anew, one entry per CDR3 protein. The sample consists of about half a million distinct CDR3 sequences, around a sixth of them appearing once. The sample comprised PBMCs or a T cell subset sorted from them (not recorded which). The receptor set was obtained from an adult woman who had mild COVID-19 (a few samples of this study predate the infection). Cell type and time point are not known.

The chain recombines TRBV6-2 or TRBV6-3 with TRBJ2-4; tentatively, D is TRBD1 or TRBD2 (6 bases each). The CDR3 runs to 15 residues. Trimming stripped 6 bases from V and 1 base from J, with 13 bases between. Germline CDR1 MNHEY, CDR2 SVGEGT. CDR3 sequence reads: CASSRRGAAKNIQYF. CDR3 DNA: TGTGCCAGCAGCCGTAGGGGGGCGGCCAAAAACATTCAGTACTTC.

Only a few counts were recorded for this clonotype. The rearrangement links TRBV25-1 to TRBJ1-1; D might be TRBD1 (6 bases). The CDR3 totals 15 residues. In germline, CDR1 is MGHDK, CDR2 SYGVNS. Trimming pared 7 bases from V and 3 bases from J, leaving 18 bases between. The CDR3 DNA follows: TGTGCCAGCAATCCGGAGGGGGTCGGGGACACTGAAGCTTTCTTT. Protein sequence: CASNPEGVGDTEAFF.

Only a few counts were recorded for this clonotype. The chain combines TRBV2 with TRBJ2-3, with 7 positions matching TRBD2. The germline CDR1 and CDR2 sequences are SNHLY and FYNNEI. The length of the CDR3 is 16 residues. Germline trimming cut 2 bases from V and 1 base from J; bases unmatched to any gene: 6. CDR3 bases: TGTGCCAGCAGTGAATTGCGGGAGACCCGCACAGATACGCAGTATTTT. Its protein is CASSELRETRTDTQYF.

The sample holds a few counts of this clonotype. The rearrangement uses TRBV9 and TRBJ2-2, with TRBD1 identical over 8 bases. Germline lookup yields CDR1 SGDLS and CDR2 YYNGEE. Trimming cost V 4 bases and J 0 bases; bases outside gene matches: 8. This CDR3 is built from 17 residues. Written as DNA, the CDR3 is TGTGCCAGCAGCCAACATAAGACAGGGGCGAACACCGGGGAGCTGTTTTTT. Its protein product is CASSQHKTGANTGELFF.

This clonotype was detected a few times. The rearrangement uses TRBV28 and TRBJ2-7, with a weak D call TRBD1 (5 bases). V lost 7 bases, J lost 1 base, and 11 bases lay in between. Germline CDR1 is MDHEN and CDR2 is SYDVKM. The CDR3 has 13 residues. CDR3 amino acids: CASKTANSYEQYF. DNA for the CDR3: TGTGCCAGCAAGACAGCTAATTCCTACGAGCAGTACTTC.

The chain carries TRBV7-2 and TRBJ2-7; 8 nucleotides match TRBD2. J lost 3 bases, V lost 5 bases, and 3 bases had no gene match. CDR3 length: 13 amino acids. Germline lookup yields CDR1 SGHTA and CDR2 FQGNSA. CDR3 residues: CASSTRGGYEQYF. CDR3 in DNA: TGTGCCAGCAGCACCCGGGGGGGCTACGAGCAGTACTTC.

This clonotype has just one count. The rearrangement joins TRBV19 to TRBJ2-1; 11 bases line up with TRBD2. Germline assignment: CDR1 LNHDA and CDR2 SQIVND (reference sequence). Trimming cost V 3 bases and J 9 bases; bases outside gene matches: 10. The CDR3 sequence is 16 residues long. CDR3 nucleotides: TGTGCCAGTAGTATTGGTACTAGCGGGGGAGGGGGTGAGCAGTTCTTC. It specifies CASSIGTSGGGGEQFF.

The chain employs TRBV6-5 and TRBJ2-2; weak D call: TRBD1 (6 bases). Trimming shortened V by 0 bases and J by 6 bases, and 8 bases separated the two germline ends. Germline V gene data show CDR1 as MNHEY and CDR2 as SVGAGI. CDR3 size: 14 residues. CDR3 in DNA: TGTGCCAGCAGTTACTCCAGGGGATCCGGGGAGCTGTTTTTT. Translated: CASSYSRGSGELFF.

The chain joins TRBV2 to TRBJ1-5; D not certain. There are 15 residues in the CDR3. The V gene lost 4 bases and the J gene lost 4 bases, with 14 bases spanning the gap. Germline assignment: CDR1 SNHLY and CDR2 FYNNEI. In DNA form, the CDR3 reads TGTGCCAGCAGTGGGGGAAGCGTCAAGAATCAGCCCCAGCATTTT. It yields the protein CASSGGSVKNQPQHF.

The chain uses TRBV5-1 and TRBJ2-1; unclear D gene. The germline gives CDR1 SGHRS, CDR2 YFSETQ. Trimming shortened V by 5 bases and J by 0 bases, and 12 bases separated the two germline ends. This CDR3 comprises 15 residues. The CDR3 protein is CASSPDLSSYNEQFF. CDR3 sequence (DNA): TGCGCCAGCAGTCCCGACTTGAGCTCCTACAATGAGCAGTTCTTC.

The genes are TRBV6-1 and TRBJ1-2; D gene unclear. CDR3 length equals 15 residues. Germline CDR1 and CDR2: MNHNS and SASEGT. Trimming removed 1 base from V and 5 bases from J, with 14 bases in between. CDR3 nucleotides: TGTGCCAGCAGTGAAGAGTTGCGGGCAGTTTATGGCTACACCTTC. Translating gives CASSEELRAVYGYTF.

V usage is TRBV4-3 and J usage is TRBJ1-2, with a weak D call TRBD1 (6 bases). The CDR3 loop spans 15 amino acids. Looked up from germline, CDR1 is LGHNA and CDR2 is YSLEER. Trimming removed 0 bases from V and 7 bases from J, with 15 bases in between. The DNA for the CDR3 is TGCGCCAGCAGCCAAGATCGACGGGGGGCGGGTGGCTACACCTTC. Translating gives CASSQDRRGAGGYTF.

The V gene is TRBV29-1, the J gene TRBJ2-7; the D call may be TRBD1 or TRBD2 (5 bases each). Trimming pared 1 base from V and 2 bases from J, leaving 18 bases between. Germline loops: CDR1 SQVTM, CDR2 ANQGSEA. CDR3 length: 16 amino acids. The CDR3 DNA follows: TGCAGCGTTGAAGGTGGGGCCGGACTGCCCCCCTACGAGCAGTACTTC. It encodes CSVEGGAGLPPYEQYF.

The chain employs TRBV28 and TRBJ1-2, with D uncertain. This CDR3 has 12 residues. Germline-derived CDR1 and CDR2 are MDHEN and SYDVKM. V was pared by 8 bases and J by 2 bases, with 9 bases between. CDR3 DNA sequence: TGTGCCAGCTTCGGAGGGAACTATGGCTACACCTTC. Protein product: CASFGGNYGYTF.

This clonotype occurred a few times. The V call is TRBV4-1, the J call TRBJ2-1, with D possibly matching TRBD1 (6 bases). The CDR3 spans 13 residues. V was shortened by 3 bases and J by 8 bases, with 11 bases between the two germline ends. Looked up from germline, CDR1 is MGHRA and CDR2 is YSYEKL. CDR3 in amino acids: CASSQGAGHEQFF. The DNA for the CDR3 is TGCGCCAGCAGCCAGGGGGCGGGCCATGAGCAGTTCTTC.

The chain recombines TRBV21-1 with TRBJ1-6; TRBD1, the D gene given by the table, was not confirmed from the DNA. TRBV21-1 is a listed pseudogene. The CDR3 sequence is 15 residues long. As DNA, the CDR3 is TGTGCCAGCAGCAAAGCGGGGGGGCCGAATTCACCCCTCCACTTT. This codes for CASSKAGGPNSPLHF.

This chain connects TRBV7-9 to TRBJ2-1, with 10 bases matching TRBD2. J was trimmed by 8 bases and V by 2 bases; bases with no gene match: 6. Germline values: CDR1 SEHNR, CDR2 FQNEAQ (reference sequence). CDR3 length: 15 amino acids. The CDR3 DNA reads as TGTGCCAGCAGCTTAAGCGGGGGGGCCGCTGATGAGCAGTTCTTC. Amino acid sequence: CASSLSGGAADEQFF.

The J gene is TRBJ2-3, the V gene TRBV6-5; weak D call: TRBD1 (7 bases). The V end lost 7 bases, the J end lost 2 bases, and 16 bases lay between the germline ends. There are 15 residues in the CDR3. Germline V gene data show CDR1 as MNHEY and CDR2 as SVGAGI. The CDR3 region has the DNA TGTGCCAGCACCCAGGGGGGCCGGAACACAGATACGCAGTATTTT. It encodes CASTQGGRNTDTQYF.

The table lists this clonotype with many counts. This chain uses TRBV15 with TRBJ2-2, with D hard to call. CDR1 LNHNV and CDR2 YYDKDF come from the germline V gene (reference sequence). The CDR3 totals 15 residues. V gave up 5 bases and J gave up 0 bases, with 10 bases separating them. The CDR3 region is CATSPRAANTGELFF. CDR3 DNA sequence: TGTGCCACCAGCCCCCGGGCGGCGAACACCGGGGAGCTGTTTTTT.